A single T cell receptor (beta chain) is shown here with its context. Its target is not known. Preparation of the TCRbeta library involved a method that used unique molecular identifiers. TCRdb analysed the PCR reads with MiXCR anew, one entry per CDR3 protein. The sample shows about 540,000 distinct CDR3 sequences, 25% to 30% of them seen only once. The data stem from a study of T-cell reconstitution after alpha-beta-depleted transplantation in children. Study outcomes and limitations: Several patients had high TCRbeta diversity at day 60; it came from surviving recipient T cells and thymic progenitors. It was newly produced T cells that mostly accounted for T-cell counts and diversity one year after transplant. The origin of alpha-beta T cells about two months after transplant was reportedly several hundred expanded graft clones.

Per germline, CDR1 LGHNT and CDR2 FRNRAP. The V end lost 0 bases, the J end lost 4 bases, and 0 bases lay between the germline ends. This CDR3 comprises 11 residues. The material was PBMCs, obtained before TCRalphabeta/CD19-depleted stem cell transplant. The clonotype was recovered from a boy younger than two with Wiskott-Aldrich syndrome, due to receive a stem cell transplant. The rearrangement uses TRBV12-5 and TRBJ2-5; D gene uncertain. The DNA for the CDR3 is TGTGCTAGTGGTTTGGTAGAGACCCAGTACTTC. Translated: CASGLVETQYF.